What follows are 11 T cell receptor beta chains derived from one specimen sequenced in a study of CD8 T cells in Susac syndrome. RNA amounts of roughly 0.45 to 1 ug underwent reverse transcription with random hexamers. TCRdb ran MiXCR on the immunoSEQ multiplex PCR reads and lists one entry per CDR3 protein. The sample has roughly 120,000 distinct CDR3 sequences; roughly 94% are singletons. The material sequenced was CD4+ T cells from PBMCs. The origin of the receptors is a human donor with multiple sclerosis.

The gene calls are TRBV6-5 and TRBJ1-5; 7 nucleotides line up with TRBD1. This CDR3 contains 15 residues. Germline V gene data show CDR1 as MNHEY and CDR2 as SVGAGI. The J segment lost 0 bases and the V segment lost 6 bases, leaving 5 bases of the junction unmatched. CDR3 sequence: CASRRQGPSNQPQHF. The DNA for the CDR3 is TGTGCCAGCAGAAGACAGGGCCCTAGCAATCAGCCCCAGCATTTT.

The chain recombines TRBV19 with TRBJ2-7, with D hard to call. The CDR3 is 13 amino acids. The germline CDR1 and CDR2 sequences are LNHDA and SQIVND (reference sequence). V was cut by 5 bases and J by 1 base, with 9 bases left in between. CDR3: CASSVAASYEQYF. The CDR3 coding sequence is TGTGCCAGTAGTGTGGCAGCGTCCTACGAGCAGTACTTC.

This clonotype was seen only once. CDR3 DNA sequence: TGTGCCTGGAAGTGGGGCAGCTATAATTCACCCCTCCACTTT. This translates into CAWKWGSYNSPLHF. The rearrangement uses TRBV30 and TRBJ1-6, with a weak D call TRBD1 (5 bases). V lost 4 bases and J 3 bases, leaving 10 bases between the germline ends. CDR3 length: 14 residues. Germline V lookup: CDR1 GTSNPN, CDR2 SVGIG (reference sequence).

The chain employs TRBV9 and TRBJ2-1, with D possibly being TRBD1 (6 bases). The ends were cut back, 0 bases at V and 3 bases at J, with 10 bases in the middle. This CDR3 is 15 amino acids long. Germline CDR1 is SGDLS and CDR2 is YYNGEE. In DNA form, the CDR3 reads TGTGCCAGCAGCGTAGTGGCAGGGGTCTACAATGAGCAGTTCTTC. It translates to CASSVVAGVYNEQFF.

The rearrangement joins TRBV18 to TRBJ1-2; the D is unclear. Per the germline V gene, CDR1 is KGHSH and CDR2 is LQKENI. With 1 base removed from V and 6 bases from J, the gap between germline ends came to 9 bases. CDR3 length: 13 residues. CDR3 sequence (DNA): TGTGCCAGCTCACCACAGAGGGAAAATGGCTACACCTTC. It codes for CASSPQRENGYTF.

V usage is TRBV29-1 and J usage is TRBJ2-2, with D unresolved. The CDR3 consists of 13 residues. V dropped 4 bases and J dropped 3 bases, with 9 bases sitting between them. The germline V gene encodes CDR1 SQVTM and CDR2 ANQGSEA. The CDR3, as DNA: TGCAGCGTTGGGTTGTTGTACACCGGGGAGCTGTTTTTT. This encodes CSVGLLYTGELFF.

The chain links TRBV20-1 to TRBJ2-7; 8 bases are a match to TRBD1. V gave up 2 bases and J gave up 2 bases; unmatched junction bases: 8. CDR3 length: 15 residues. CDR1 is DFQATT and CDR2 is SNEGSKA in the germline V gene (reference sequence). CDR3 loop: CSARSPGTGPYEQYF. In DNA form, the CDR3 reads TGCAGTGCTAGATCTCCCGGGACAGGTCCCTACGAGCAGTACTTC.

J is TRBJ2-6 and V is TRBV7-9, with unresolved D. Trimming took 2 bases from V and 1 from J, leaving 18 bases between them. CDR1 and CDR2 from the germline V gene are SEHNR and FQNEAQ (reference sequence). The CDR3 extends over 19 amino acids. The CDR3 here is CASSLRVGIPLSGANVLTF. CDR3 bases: TGTGCCAGCAGCTTAAGGGTGGGCATCCCCTTGTCTGGGGCCAACGTCCTGACTTTC.

The chain is built from TRBV20-1 and TRBJ2-7, with 9 bases identical to TRBD1. Per the germline V gene, CDR1 is DFQATT and CDR2 is SNEGSKA (reference sequence). After removal of 1 base from V and 4 bases from J, the junction contained 8 bases not matched to a gene. The CDR3 totals 15 residues. This CDR3 is CSARASGTGIYEQYF. The CDR3 DNA reads as TGCAGTGCTAGAGCCTCCGGGACAGGGATTTACGAGCAGTACTTC.

The chain has TRBV5-4 and TRBJ2-3; D not resolved. V lost 7 bases and J lost 2, with 11 bases in between. The length of the CDR3 is 13 residues. Germline CDR1 SGHNT, CDR2 YYREEE (reference sequence). The DNA of the CDR3 is TGTGCCAGCGCGAAAGGGCTCACAGATACGCAGTATTTT. Residues: CASAKGLTDTQYF.

The chain links TRBV6-5 to TRBJ1-3; weak D call: TRBD1 (6 bases). CDR1 is MNHEY and CDR2 is SVGAGI in the germline V gene. CDR3 length equals 15 residues. Trimming took off 6 bases at V and 2 bases at J, with 14 bases between the two ends. CDR3 bases: TGTGCCAGCAGCTCCACAGGGATTGCTGGAAACACCATATATTTT. It is translated as CASSSTGIAGNTIYF.